Each of the 27 T cell receptor beta chains below was sequenced from the same sample in a study of T cell repertoires in cytomegalovirus infection. MiXCR was run by TCRdb on the reads, yielding one entry per CDR3 protein. The sample holds about 150,000 distinct CDR3 sequences, roughly a quarter seen once. Source material: PBMCs. The origin of the receptors is a human donor in good health (CMV status not recorded). Some clones in this sample may be carry-over from other donors' samples.

The chain combines TRBV2 with TRBJ1-5; D uncertain. The CDR3 is 15 amino acids. Germline-derived CDR1 and CDR2 are SNHLY and FYNNEI. The V end was cut by 1 base, the J end by 3 bases, with 10 bases between. The CDR3 region has the DNA TGTGCCAGCAGTGAAGGAGAGAAGGTCAATCAGCCCCAGCATTTT. It specifies CASSEGEKVNQPQHF. The full variable domain, with the rest looked up from reference TRBV2 and TRBJ1-5, is EPEVTQTPSHQVTQMGQEVILRCVPISNHLYFYWYRQILGQKVEFLVSFYNNEISEKSEIFDDQFSVERPDGSNFTLKIRSTKLEDSAMYFCASSEGEKVNQPQHFGDGTRLSIL.

In this sample, this clonotype turned up many times. The chain has TRBV7-2 and TRBJ2-7, with 7 nucleotides matching TRBD2. This CDR3 contains 14 residues. Germline loops: CDR1 SGHTA, CDR2 FQGNSA. J lost 3 bases, V lost 2 bases, and 4 bases had no gene match. The CDR3 is CASSLRASGYEQYF. The CDR3 DNA reads as TGTGCCAGCAGCTTAAGGGCTAGCGGCTACGAGCAGTACTTC.

This clonotype was seen repeatedly, ten times or more. The genes are TRBV7-8 and TRBJ2-1, with D possibly being TRBD2 (6 bases). CDR1 SGHVS and CDR2 FQNEAQ come from the germline V gene. V was clipped by 5 bases and J by 6 bases, with 14 bases between them. The CDR3 consists of 14 residues. Here the CDR3 reads CASSPRETSNEQFF. The CDR3 nucleotides read TGTGCCAGCAGCCCTCGCGAGACTAGCAATGAGCAGTTCTTC. The full variable domain, its missing parts supplied by reference TRBV7-8 and TRBJ2-1, is GAGVSQSPRYKVAKRGQDVALRCDPISGHVSLFWYQQALGQGPEFLTYFQNEAQLDKSGLPSDRFFAERPEGSVSTLKIQRTQQEDSAVYLCASSPRETSNEQFFGPGTRLTVL.

Note on this clonotype: The junction differs from germline at one of its ends, possibly a read error. The CDR3 sequence: CARSSTGFTGANVLTF. The CDR3 coding sequence is TGTGCCAGGAGTTCGACAGGGTTCACTGGGGCCAACGTCCTGACTTTC. The chain has TRBV28 and TRBJ2-6; 7 bases align to TRBD1. This CDR3 has 16 residues. CDR1 and CDR2 (germline): MDHEN, SYDVKM.

The J gene is TRBJ2-2, the V gene TRBV3-1; D gene ambiguous. Trimming stripped 2 bases from V and 6 bases from J, with 13 bases between. This CDR3 comprises 15 residues. Germline V gene sequence: CDR1 LGHDT, CDR2 YNNKEL (reference sequence). The CDR3 DNA is TGTGCCAGCAGCCAAATTCTGTCACCGTCCGGGGAGCTGTTTTTT. Translation gives CASSQILSPSGELFF.

The rearrangement uses TRBV19 and TRBJ2-2, with 8 bases that match TRBD1. The V gene end was trimmed by 6 bases and the J gene end by 9 bases; junction bases not matched to a gene: 12. The germline CDR1 and CDR2 sequences are LNHDA and SQIVND (reference sequence). The CDR3 covers 15 residues. The CDR3 spells CASSNQARGRWELFF. CDR3 DNA: TGTGCCAGTAGCAACCAGGCCAGGGGGCGGTGGGAGCTGTTTTTT.

This rearrangement joins TRBV24-1 to TRBJ1-1; D is unresolved. CDR1 and CDR2 (germline): KGHDR, SFDVKD. This CDR3 has 14 amino acids. V was shortened by 5 bases and J by 1 base, with 10 bases between the two germline ends. The DNA of the CDR3 is TGTGCCACCAGTGCTAAGACGGGGAACACTGAAGCTTTCTTT. Protein: CATSAKTGNTEAFF.

The V and J genes are TRBV19 and TRBJ1-4; D may be TRBD1 (6 bases). Germline CDR1 is LNHDA and CDR2 is SQIVND (reference sequence). The V and J ends lost 8 bases and 6 bases respectively, with 19 bases between them. This CDR3 comprises 15 residues. CDR3 region: CASSRQAGLYEKLFF. The DNA of the CDR3 is TGTGCCAGTTCTCGACAGGCGGGCCTCTATGAAAAACTGTTTTTT.

The gene calls are TRBV9 and TRBJ1-1; 9 bases map to TRBD1. This CDR3 has 15 residues. Germline loops: CDR1 SGDLS, CDR2 YYNGEE. V lost 0 bases to trimming and J lost 3 bases; unmatched junction nucleotides: 3. CDR3 protein: CASSVGDRVDTEAFF. CDR3 DNA sequence: TGTGCCAGCAGCGTAGGGGACAGGGTAGACACTGAAGCTTTCTTT.

This clonotype occurred a few times. This rearrangement joins TRBV24-1 to TRBJ2-1; 9 positions agree with TRBD2. This CDR3 spans 16 amino acids. V shed 4 bases and J 4 bases; nucleotides not matched to a gene: 7. CDR1 KGHDR and CDR2 SFDVKD come from the germline V gene. The CDR3 sequence is CATSETPGLAYNEQFF. DNA for the CDR3: TGTGCCACCAGTGAAACCCCGGGACTAGCTTACAATGAGCAGTTCTTC.

This clonotype has only one observation. The CDR3 DNA reads TGTGCCAGTACCAGAGTGGGGACAGGGGGGTTCGATCAGCCCCAGCATTTT. Translated, it gives CASTRVGTGGFDQPQHF. The chain couples TRBV19 to TRBJ1-5; 11 bases map to TRBD1. This CDR3 has 17 amino acids. Unmatched junction bases numbered 13, after V lost 7 bases and J lost 5 bases. Germline loops: CDR1 LNHDA, CDR2 SQIVND (reference sequence).

This clonotype showed up many times. The chain joins TRBV2 to TRBJ1-2; D possibly corresponds to TRBD1 (6 bases). Germline V lookup: CDR1 SNHLY, CDR2 FYNNEI. CDR3 length: 14 amino acids. With 3 bases removed from V and 5 bases from J, the gap between germline ends came to 13 bases. CDR3 coding DNA: TGTGCCAGCAGTGATGGACAGTGGGAGTATGGCTACACCTTC. Amino acid sequence: CASSDGQWEYGYTF.

V gene TRBV7-2 combines with J gene TRBJ2-2, with 14 bases identical to TRBD2. The ends lost 5 bases at V and 8 bases at J; junction bases unmatched: 16. The germline V gene encodes CDR1 SGHTA and CDR2 FQGNSA. The CDR3 runs to 19 residues. For the CDR3, the DNA is TGTGCCAGCAGCCCCGTCTCAACCACGGGACTAGCGGGGGCGGGGGAGCTGTTTTTT. Translated: CASSPVSTTGLAGAGELFF.

In this sample, this clonotype turned up a few times. The rearrangement joins TRBV7-9 to TRBJ2-5, with 7 bases lining up with TRBD1. V shed 6 bases and J 2 bases; nucleotides not matched to a gene: 6. The CDR3 is made up of 14 amino acids. CDR1 and CDR2 from the germline V gene are SEHNR and FQNEAQ (reference sequence). The CDR3 is CASSTPGGQETQYF. Written as DNA, the CDR3 is TGTGCCAGCAGTACTCCAGGGGGACAAGAGACCCAGTACTTC.

This chain uses TRBV5-6 with TRBJ1-1; D uncertain. V lost 3 bases to trimming and J lost 4 bases, with 10 bases between them. CDR3 length: 13 amino acids. Germline assignment: CDR1 SGHDT and CDR2 YYEEEE. This chain's CDR3 is CASSSWVGTEAFF. CDR3 nucleotide sequence: TGTGCCAGCAGCTCCTGGGTTGGCACTGAAGCTTTCTTT.

The V call is TRBV14, the J call TRBJ1-1; D is uncertain. The V end was cut by 2 bases, the J end by 1 base, with 14 bases between. The CDR3 sequence is 16 residues long. Per germline, CDR1 SGHDN and CDR2 FVKESK. CDR3 region: CASSQRGGRWNTEAFF. CDR3 DNA: TGTGCCAGCAGCCAACGGGGAGGACGATGGAACACTGAAGCTTTCTTT. Full variable domain (missing parts from reference TRBV14 and TRBJ1-1): EAGVTQFPSHSVIEKGQTVTLRCDPISGHDNLYWYRRVMGKEIKFLLHFVKESKQDESGMPNNRFLAERTGGTYSTLKVQPAELEDSGVYFCASSQRGGRWNTEAFFGQGTRLTVV.

This clonotype occurred a few times. The chain links TRBV28 to TRBJ1-1; 9 nucleotides agree with TRBD1. This CDR3 has 14 amino acids. Germline assignment: CDR1 MDHEN and CDR2 SYDVKM. The V gene end was trimmed by 7 bases and the J gene end by 4 bases; junction bases not matched to a gene: 7. DNA for the CDR3: TGTGCCAGCACCCGGGACAGGGTTCTCACTGAAGCTTTCTTT. This sequence encodes CASTRDRVLTEAFF.

In the case of this clonotype: At one boundary the junction diverges from the germline segment, which might be a read error. The chain links TRBV29-1 to TRBJ2-7; no definite D call. Germline CDR1 reads SQVTM; CDR2 reads ANQGSEA. CDR3 length: 11 amino acids. This chain's CDR3 is CSVVDSHEQYF. The DNA of the CDR3 is TGCAGCGTTGTCGACTCCCACGAGCAGTACTTC.

The table lists this clonotype with many counts. The chain couples TRBV7-2 to TRBJ2-7; D might be TRBD1 or TRBD2, each matching 5 bases. V dropped 1 base and J dropped 3 bases, with 16 bases sitting between them. Germline loops: CDR1 SGHTA, CDR2 FQGNSA. The CDR3 extends over 16 amino acids. This CDR3 reads CASSLGTGAASYEQYF. The CDR3 DNA is TGTGCCAGCAGCTTAGGAACCGGGGCCGCAAGCTACGAGCAGTACTTC. Full variable domain (rest looked up from reference TRBV7-2 and TRBJ2-7): GAGVSQSPSNKVTEKGKDVELRCDPISGHTALYWYRQSLGQGLEFLIYFQGNSAPDKSGLPSDRFSAERTGGSVSTLTIQRTQQEDSAVYLCASSLGTGAASYEQYFGPGTRLTVT.

CDR3 in DNA: TGCAGCGTTGGGCAGGGGACAGGGGGGAATCAGCCCCAGCATTTT. Its protein is CSVGQGTGGNQPQHF. The chain employs TRBV29-1 and TRBJ1-5; 11 bases map to TRBD1. Unmatched junction bases numbered 6, after V lost 4 bases and J lost 4 bases. The CDR3 is 15 amino acids. CDR1 is SQVTM, CDR2 ANQGSEA, per germline.

This clonotype occurred a few times. V is TRBV20-1 and J is TRBJ2-7; D call uncertain. V lost 0 bases, J lost 4 bases, and 10 bases lay in between. Germline CDR1 is DFQATT and CDR2 is SNEGSKA (reference sequence). This CDR3 has 13 amino acids. The CDR3 coding sequence is TGCAGTGCTAGAGATCCCTTTTTTTACGAGCAGTACTTC. It specifies CSARDPFFYEQYF.

The CDR3 spells CASSSRDRVNGYTF. CDR3 bases: TGTGCCAGCAGTTCCCGGGACAGGGTTAATGGCTACACCTTC. J is TRBJ1-2 and V is TRBV12-3 or TRBV12-4; 9 bases agree with TRBD1. The CDR3 consists of 14 residues. Unmatched junction bases numbered 6, after V lost 4 bases and J lost 6 bases.

This clonotype appeared a few times. This chain joins TRBV6-2 or TRBV6-3 and TRBJ2-1; tentatively, D is TRBD1 (6 bases). V was cut by 4 bases and J by 6 bases, with 22 bases left in between. The CDR3 sequence is 17 residues long. Germline CDR1 MNHEY, CDR2 SVGEGT. CDR3 sequence: CASSSPGQPTVGNEQFF. CDR3 nucleotide sequence: TGTGCCAGCAGTTCGCCCGGACAGCCGACGGTCGGCAATGAGCAGTTCTTC.

This rearrangement joins TRBV28 to TRBJ1-1; 7 positions agree with TRBD1. Trimming took 5 bases from V and 5 from J; bases not matched to a gene: 11. CDR3 size: 15 residues. Germline V lookup: CDR1 MDHEN, CDR2 SYDVKM. The CDR3 is CASSPRQGGSTEAFF. CDR3 nucleotide sequence: TGTGCCAGCAGTCCCCGACAGGGAGGGTCGACTGAAGCTTTCTTT.

The genes are TRBV7-9 and TRBJ2-7; D not certain. Germline V CDR1 and CDR2: SEHNR, FQNEAQ (reference sequence). Between the trimmed V and J ends, which lost 4 bases and 4 bases, there was a span of 8 bases. This CDR3 comprises 12 residues. The CDR3 bases are TGTGCCAGCAGCTCGCTTAAATACGAGCAGTACTTC. Protein product: CASSSLKYEQYF.

V usage is TRBV20-1 and J usage is TRBJ2-3; D possibly uses TRBD1 or TRBD2 (6 bases each). V lost 6 bases, J lost 2 bases, and 12 bases lay in between. CDR1 is DFQATT, CDR2 SNEGSKA, per germline (reference sequence). The CDR3 runs 13 residues. CDR3 loop: CSAGSGATDTQYF. As DNA, the CDR3 is TGCAGTGCGGGGTCGGGGGCCACAGATACGCAGTATTTT.

The chain carries TRBV6-1 and TRBJ2-3; D perhaps matches TRBD2 (5 bases). The CDR3 sequence is 14 residues long. Trimming took off 3 bases at V and 5 bases at J, with 12 bases between the two ends. The germline V gene has CDR1 MNHNS and CDR2 SASEGT. DNA for the CDR3: TGTGCCAGCAGTGACTTCACCCGGGGAGATACGCAGTATTTT. Its protein is CASSDFTRGDTQYF.